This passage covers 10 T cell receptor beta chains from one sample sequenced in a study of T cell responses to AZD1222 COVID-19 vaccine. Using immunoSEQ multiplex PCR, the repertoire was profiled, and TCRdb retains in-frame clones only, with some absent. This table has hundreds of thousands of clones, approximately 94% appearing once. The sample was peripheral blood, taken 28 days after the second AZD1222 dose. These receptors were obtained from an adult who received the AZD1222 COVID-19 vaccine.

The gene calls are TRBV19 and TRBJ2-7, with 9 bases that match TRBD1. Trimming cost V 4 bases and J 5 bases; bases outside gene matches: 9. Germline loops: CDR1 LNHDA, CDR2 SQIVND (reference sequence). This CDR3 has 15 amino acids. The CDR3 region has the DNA TGTGCCAGTAGTACCGGGGACAGGGTGATCGACGAGCAGTACTTC. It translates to CASSTGDRVIDEQYF.

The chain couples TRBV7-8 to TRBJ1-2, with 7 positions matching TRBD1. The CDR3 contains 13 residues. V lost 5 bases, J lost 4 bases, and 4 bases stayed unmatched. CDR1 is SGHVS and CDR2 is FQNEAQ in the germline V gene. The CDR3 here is CASSRTGTYGYTF. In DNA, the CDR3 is TGTGCCAGCAGCCGGACAGGCACCTATGGCTACACCTTC. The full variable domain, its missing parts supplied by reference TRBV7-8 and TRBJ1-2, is GAGVSQSPRYKVAKRGQDVALRCDPISGHVSLFWYQQALGQGPEFLTYFQNEAQLDKSGLPSDRFFAERPEGSVSTLKIQRTQQEDSAVYLCASSRTGTYGYTFGSGTRLTVV.

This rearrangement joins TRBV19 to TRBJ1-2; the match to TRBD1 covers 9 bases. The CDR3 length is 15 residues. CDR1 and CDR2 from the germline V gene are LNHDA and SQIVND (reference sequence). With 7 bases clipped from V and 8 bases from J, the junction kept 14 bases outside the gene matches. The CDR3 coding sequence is TGTGCCAGTACCTCCGGGACAGGGAATAGGCGGGGCTACACCTTC. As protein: CASTSGTGNRRGYTF.

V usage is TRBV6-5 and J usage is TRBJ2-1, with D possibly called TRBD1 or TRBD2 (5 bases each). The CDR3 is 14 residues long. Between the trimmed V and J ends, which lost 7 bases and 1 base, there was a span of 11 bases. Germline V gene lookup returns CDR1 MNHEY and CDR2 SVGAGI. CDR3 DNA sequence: TGTGCCAGCACTTGGGACGCTTCCTACAATGAGCAGTTCTTC. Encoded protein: CASTWDASYNEQFF.

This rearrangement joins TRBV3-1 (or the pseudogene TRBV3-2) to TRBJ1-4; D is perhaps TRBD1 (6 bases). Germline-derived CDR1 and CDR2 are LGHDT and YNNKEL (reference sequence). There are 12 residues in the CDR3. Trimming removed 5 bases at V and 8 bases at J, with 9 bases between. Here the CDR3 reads CASSSQGEKLFF. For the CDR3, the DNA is TGTGCCAGCAGCTCCCAGGGGGAAAAACTGTTTTTT.

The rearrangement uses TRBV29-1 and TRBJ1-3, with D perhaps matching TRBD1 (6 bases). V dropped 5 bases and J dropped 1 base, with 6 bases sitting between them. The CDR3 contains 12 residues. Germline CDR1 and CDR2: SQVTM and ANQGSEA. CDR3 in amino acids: CSVQGSGNTIYF. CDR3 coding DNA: TGCAGCGTTCAGGGGTCTGGAAACACCATATATTTT.

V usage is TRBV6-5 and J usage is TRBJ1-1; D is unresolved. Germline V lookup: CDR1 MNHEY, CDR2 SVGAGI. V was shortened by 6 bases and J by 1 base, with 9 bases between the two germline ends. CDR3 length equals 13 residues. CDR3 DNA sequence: TGTGCCAGCAGGGAGTCGTCGAACACTGAAGCTTTCTTT. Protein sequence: CASRESSNTEAFF.

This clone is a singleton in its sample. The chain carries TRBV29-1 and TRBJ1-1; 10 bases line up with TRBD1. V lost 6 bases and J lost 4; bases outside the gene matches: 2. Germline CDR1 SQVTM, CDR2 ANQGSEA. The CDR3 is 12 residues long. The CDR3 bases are TGCAGCGTGGGACAGGGGAGCACTGAAGCTTTCTTT. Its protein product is CSVGQGSTEAFF.

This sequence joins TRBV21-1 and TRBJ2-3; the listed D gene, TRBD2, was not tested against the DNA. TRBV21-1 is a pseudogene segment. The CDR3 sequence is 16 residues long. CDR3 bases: TGTGCCAGCACGACAAGGCGGGTTCCCGGCACAGATACGCAGTATTTT. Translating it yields CASTTRRVPGTDTQYF.

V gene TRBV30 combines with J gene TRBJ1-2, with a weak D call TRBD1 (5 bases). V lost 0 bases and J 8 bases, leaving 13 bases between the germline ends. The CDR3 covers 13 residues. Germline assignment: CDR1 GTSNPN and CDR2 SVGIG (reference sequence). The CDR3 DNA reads TGTGCCTGGAGTGTATTGGCAGGGAGAGGCTACACCTTC. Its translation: CAWSVLAGRGYTF. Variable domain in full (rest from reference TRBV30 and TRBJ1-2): SQTIHQWPATLVQPVGSPLSLECTVEGTSNPNLYWYRQAAGRGLQLLFYSVGIGQISSEVPQNLSASRPQDRQFILSSKKLLLSDSGFYLCAWSVLAGRGYTFGSGTRLTVV.